This is a list of T cell receptor beta chains from one sample in a study of CD8+CD57+ T cells in acquired aplastic anemia. TCRdb reprocessed the reads with MiXCR, giving one entry per CDR3 protein. The sample yields 400,000 to 450,000 distinct CDR3 sequences, about two thirds seen once. Sequencing was done on a sample of sorted CD4+, CD8+, or CD8+CD57+ T cells (not recorded which) from PBMCs. The receptors were sampled from a human donor in good health, serving as a control. Each CDR3 is given with its conserved first and last residue. D genes are given only for firm matches. Clone size is not always given. Where it is, it says once, few, many or a class for expanded clones.

d_call: TRBD1; v_call: TRBV6-5; clone_size: -; j_call: TRBJ2-7; cdr3_nt: TGTGCCAGCAGTGATACCGGGACAGTGAGCGACGAGCAGTACTTC; cdr3_aa: CASSDTGTVSDEQYF
d_call: -; v_call: TRBV12-5; clone_size: -; j_call: TRBJ2-2; cdr3_nt: TGTGCTAGTGGCACAGGGATGAACACCGGGGAGCTGTTTTTT; cdr3_aa: CASGTGMNTGELFF
d_call: -; v_call: TRBV7-4; clone_size: -; j_call: TRBJ2-2; cdr3_nt: TGTGCCAGCAGCTTGGCCAGGGCTACGGGCACAGATACGCTTTTT; cdr3_aa: CASSLARATGTDTLF
d_call: TRBD1; v_call: TRBV7-2; clone_size: -; j_call: TRBJ1-4; cdr3_nt: TGTGCCAGCAGCTTAACAGGGGGCCAAGAGACACAGCACTTTTTT; cdr3_aa: CASSLTGGQETQHFF
d_call: TRBD1; v_call: TRBV15; clone_size: -; j_call: TRBJ2-3; cdr3_nt: TGTGCCACCAGCACTCCCGACAGGGACGATACGCAGTATTTT; cdr3_aa: CATSTPDRDDTQYF
d_call: -; v_call: TRBV9; clone_size: -; j_call: TRBJ1-2; cdr3_nt: TGTGCCAGCAGACGGGAGAAGGGGGGCACAGACTACACCTTC; cdr3_aa: CASRREKGGTDYTF
d_call: TRBD1; v_call: TRBV7-2; clone_size: many; j_call: TRBJ2-2; cdr3_nt: TGTGCCAGCAGCCCAGCGACAGGGGGTGGCGGGGAGCTGTTTTTT; cdr3_aa: CASSPATGGGGELFF
d_call: TRBD2; v_call: TRBV24-1; clone_size: -; j_call: TRBJ2-3; cdr3_nt: TGTGCCACCAGTGATTGGACTCTAGCGGCCCACACAGATACGCAGTATTTT; cdr3_aa: CATSDWTLAAHTDTQYF
d_call: -; v_call: TRBV7-9; clone_size: -; j_call: TRBJ2-5; cdr3_nt: TGTGCCAGCAGTTACGGTACGGGTGGGCGCTCTGAGACCCAGTACTTC; cdr3_aa: CASSYGTGGRSETQYF
d_call: -; v_call: TRBV29-1; clone_size: many; j_call: TRBJ1-1; cdr3_nt: TGCAGCGTTGGAAGAAAAGGGGTCAACACTGAAGCTTTCTTT; cdr3_aa: CSVGRKGVNTEAFF
d_call: -; v_call: TRBV20-1; clone_size: -; j_call: TRBJ2-1; cdr3_nt: TGCAGAGCTGGAGGGAAGGGGGACAATGAGCAGTTCTTC; cdr3_aa: CRAGGKGDNEQFF
d_call: -; v_call: TRBV6-1; clone_size: many; j_call: TRBJ1-1; cdr3_nt: TGTGCCAGCAGTGAAGCCCCCGGGAGGGAAGCTTTCTTT; cdr3_aa: CASSEAPGREAFF
d_call: -; v_call: TRBV9; clone_size: -; j_call: TRBJ2-7; cdr3_nt: TGTGCCAGCAGCGTAGTGCCAGAGTTGAACACTGAACAGTGCTTC; cdr3_aa: CASSVVPELNTEQCF
d_call: -; v_call: TRBV7-2; clone_size: -; j_call: TRBJ1-6; cdr3_nt: TGTGCCAGCAGCTTTGGGAAAAGGGGAGATTCACTCCACCACTTT; cdr3_aa: CASSFGKRGDSLHHF
d_call: -; v_call: TRBV19; clone_size: many; j_call: TRBJ1-5; cdr3_nt: TGTGCCAGTCGAATACAGGCTCAGCCCCAGCATTTT; cdr3_aa: CASRIQAQPQHF
d_call: TRBD1; v_call: TRBV12-5; clone_size: many; j_call: TRBJ2-3; cdr3_nt: TGTGCTAGTGGTTATCCTACCGGGACAGGCGGCACAGATACGCAGTATTTT; cdr3_aa: CASGYPTGTGGTDTQYF
d_call: -; v_call: TRBV20-1; clone_size: many; j_call: TRBJ2-5; cdr3_nt: TGCAGTGCCACCCCTTCATGGAGCCAGGGGCAAGAGACCCAGTACTTC; cdr3_aa: CSATPSWSQGQETQYF
d_call: -; v_call: TRBV7-2; clone_size: -; j_call: TRBJ2-1; cdr3_nt: TGTGCCAGCAGCTCCCAACAGTCTTACGATGAGCAGTTCTTC; cdr3_aa: CASSSQQSYDEQFF
d_call: -; v_call: TRBV10-3; clone_size: -; j_call: TRBJ2-5; cdr3_nt: TGTGCCATCAGTCCAGGAATTCAAGAGACCCAGTACTTC; cdr3_aa: CAISPGIQETQYF
d_call: -; v_call: TRBV5-5; clone_size: -; j_call: TRBJ1-6; cdr3_nt: TGTGCCAGCAGCCAGGCCAAAAGACTTAATTCACCCCTCCACTTT; cdr3_aa: CASSQAKRLNSPLHF
d_call: -; v_call: TRBV9; clone_size: -; j_call: TRBJ2-1; cdr3_nt: TGTGCCAGCAGCTTAGCCGGGACCATCAATGAGCAGTTCTTC; cdr3_aa: CASSLAGTINEQFF
d_call: -; v_call: TRBV7-3; clone_size: -; j_call: TRBJ1-1; cdr3_nt: TGTGCCAGCAGGCAAGGTGGCGGGGGGTACAATGAAGCTTTCTTT; cdr3_aa: CASRQGGGGYNEAFF
d_call: -; v_call: TRBV20-1; clone_size: once; j_call: TRBJ1-6; cdr3_nt: TGCAGTGCCCCCGTCGTGGGGGGAGTTCAGAGTTCACCCCTCCACTTT; cdr3_aa: CSAPVVGGVQSSPLHF
d_call: -; v_call: TRBV12-3/TRBV12-4; clone_size: once; j_call: TRBJ1-2; cdr3_nt: TGTGCCAGCAACCGGGGAATCGAGAGCTATGGCTACACCTTC; cdr3_aa: CASNRGIESYGYTF
d_call: TRBD1; v_call: TRBV12-3/TRBV12-4; clone_size: many; j_call: TRBJ1-1; cdr3_nt: TGTGCCAGCAGTTTAGCGGGACAGATGAACACTGAAGCTTTCTTT; cdr3_aa: CASSLAGQMNTEAFF
d_call: TRBD1; v_call: TRBV28; clone_size: many; j_call: TRBJ1-4; cdr3_nt: TGTGCCAGCACTCCGGGACAGTCCGTCGAAAAACTGTTTTTT; cdr3_aa: CASTPGQSVEKLFF
d_call: -; v_call: TRBV7-9; clone_size: few; j_call: TRBJ2-3; cdr3_nt: TGTGCCAGCAGCTCTCTCGCGGGGGCCCGGTATACGCAGTATTTT; cdr3_aa: CASSSLAGARYTQYF
d_call: TRBD1; v_call: TRBV11-2; clone_size: -; j_call: TRBJ2-7; cdr3_nt: TGTGCCAGCAGCTTATCACAGGGGACCCCCTACGAGCAGTACTTC; cdr3_aa: CASSLSQGTPYEQYF
d_call: TRBD1; v_call: TRBV29-1; clone_size: -; j_call: TRBJ2-5; cdr3_nt: TGCAGCGTTGACGGACAGGGGGCCTCAGAGACCCAGTACTTC; cdr3_aa: CSVDGQGASETQYF
d_call: -; v_call: TRBV7-2; clone_size: -; j_call: TRBJ2-7; cdr3_nt: TGTGCCAGCAGCTTACCCGCCTTTCAGGGAGCTAAGTATTTC; cdr3_aa: CASSLPAFQGAKYF
d_call: TRBD1; v_call: TRBV2; clone_size: -; j_call: TRBJ1-1; cdr3_nt: TGTGCCAGCAGTATAACCGGGACAGCGAACACTGAAGCTTTCTTT; cdr3_aa: CASSITGTANTEAFF
d_call: -; v_call: TRBV20-1; clone_size: -; j_call: TRBJ2-1; cdr3_nt: TGCAGTGCTACACGATTGCTCCAAAACTCCTACAATGAGCAGTTCTTC; cdr3_aa: CSATRLLQNSYNEQFF
d_call: -; v_call: TRBV5-4; clone_size: -; j_call: TRBJ2-1; cdr3_nt: TGTGCCAGTAGTATAGGGGGGGCCTTCAATGAGCAGCTCTTC; cdr3_aa: CASSIGGAFNEQLF
d_call: -; v_call: TRBV7-6; clone_size: many; j_call: TRBJ2-5; cdr3_nt: TGTGCCAGCTACGGGGGTCTTGAGGAGACCCAGTACTTC; cdr3_aa: CASYGGLEETQYF
d_call: -; v_call: TRBV9; clone_size: -; j_call: TRBJ2-5; cdr3_nt: TGTGCCAGCAGCGTGAGGATGGGGTTGGACACCCAGTACTTC; cdr3_aa: CASSVRMGLDTQYF
d_call: -; v_call: TRBV7-2; clone_size: -; j_call: TRBJ1-2; cdr3_nt: TGTGCCAGCAGCTTGGGACTTAACTATAGTTCCCCCTTC; cdr3_aa: CASSLGLNYSSPF
d_call: -; v_call: TRBV7-2; clone_size: -; j_call: TRBJ1-1; cdr3_nt: TGTGCCAGCAGCCCCCGGACAAGCACACCCTACTTT; cdr3_aa: CASSPRTSTPYF
d_call: -; v_call: TRBV3-2; clone_size: -; j_call: TRBJ2-7; cdr3_nt: TGTGCCAGCAGCCAAGATCCTAGCGCCTACTACGAGCAGTACTTC; cdr3_aa: CASSQDPSAYYEQYF
d_call: TRBD2; v_call: TRBV20-1; clone_size: many; j_call: TRBJ2-1; cdr3_nt: TGCAGTGCTAGTCGGACTAGCGGGGGCCTATACAATGAGCAGTTCTTC; cdr3_aa: CSASRTSGGLYNEQFF
d_call: TRBD1; v_call: TRBV12-3/TRBV12-4; clone_size: many; j_call: TRBJ1-5; cdr3_nt: TGTGCCAGCAGTTCGACAGGGATTCGCAATCAGCCCCAGCATTTT; cdr3_aa: CASSSTGIRNQPQHF
d_call: TRBD1; v_call: TRBV5-1; clone_size: -; j_call: TRBJ2-7; cdr3_nt: TGTGCCAGCAGAATTAGCCACAGGGCCCGGGACAGGGGGCCTCGTGAGCAGTACTTC; cdr3_aa: CASRISHRARDRGPREQYF
d_call: -; v_call: TRBV7-2; clone_size: -; j_call: TRBJ1-2; cdr3_nt: TGTGCCAGCAGCTTATTGGGAACAACCACCCGCACGGGGTGGTATGGCTACACCTTC; cdr3_aa: CASSLLGTTTRTGWYGYTF
d_call: -; v_call: TRBV5-1; clone_size: many; j_call: TRBJ1-2; cdr3_nt: TGCGCCAGCAGCTTGAGTCAGGCAGAGAATGGCTACACCTTC; cdr3_aa: CASSLSQAENGYTF
d_call: -; v_call: TRBV9; clone_size: -; j_call: TRBJ1-6; cdr3_nt: TGTGCCACCAGCACAGGGTTTAGCACCTATAATTCACCCCTCCACTTT; cdr3_aa: CATSTGFSTYNSPLHF
d_call: TRBD2; v_call: TRBV20-1; clone_size: -; j_call: TRBJ2-2; cdr3_nt: TGCAGTGCGAAACCCCCCAGCGGGGGGCTGTTTTTT; cdr3_aa: CSAKPPSGGLFF
d_call: TRBD1; v_call: TRBV7-2; clone_size: -; j_call: TRBJ2-7; cdr3_nt: TGTGCCAGCAGCGTAGAAACAGGGGACCGGCACACCTTC; cdr3_aa: CASSVETGDRHTF